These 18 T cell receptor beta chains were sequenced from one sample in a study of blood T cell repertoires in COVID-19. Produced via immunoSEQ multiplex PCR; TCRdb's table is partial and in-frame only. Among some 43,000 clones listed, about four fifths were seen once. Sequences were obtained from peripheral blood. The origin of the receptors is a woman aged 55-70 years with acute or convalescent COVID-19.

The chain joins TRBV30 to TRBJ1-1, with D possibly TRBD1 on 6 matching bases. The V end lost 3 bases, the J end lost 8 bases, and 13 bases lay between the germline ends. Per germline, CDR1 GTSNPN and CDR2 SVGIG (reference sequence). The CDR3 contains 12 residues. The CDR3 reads CAWSPGGTEAFF. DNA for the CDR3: TGTGCCTGGAGCCCCGGGGGGACAGAAGCTTTCTTT.

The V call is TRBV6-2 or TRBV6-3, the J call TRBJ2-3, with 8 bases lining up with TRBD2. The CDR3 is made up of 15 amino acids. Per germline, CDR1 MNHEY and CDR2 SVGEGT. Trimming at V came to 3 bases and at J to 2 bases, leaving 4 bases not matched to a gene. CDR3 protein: CASSYGGGSTDTQYF. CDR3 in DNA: TGTGCCAGCAGTTATGGCGGGGGGTCCACAGATACGCAGTATTTT.

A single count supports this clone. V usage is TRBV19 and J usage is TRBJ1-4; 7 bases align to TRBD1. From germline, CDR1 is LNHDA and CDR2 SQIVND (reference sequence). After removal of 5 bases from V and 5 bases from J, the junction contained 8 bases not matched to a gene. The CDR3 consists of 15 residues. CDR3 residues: CASSPLQGLNEKLFF. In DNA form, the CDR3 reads TGTGCCAGTAGTCCCTTACAGGGGTTGAATGAAAAACTGTTTTTT.

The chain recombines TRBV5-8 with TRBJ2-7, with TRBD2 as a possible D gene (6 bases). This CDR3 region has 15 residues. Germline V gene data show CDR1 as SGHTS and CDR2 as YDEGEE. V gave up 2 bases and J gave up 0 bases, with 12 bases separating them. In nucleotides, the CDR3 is TGTGCCAGCAGCTTAGGCGGGGAATACTCCTACGAGCAGTACTTC. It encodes CASSLGGEYSYEQYF.

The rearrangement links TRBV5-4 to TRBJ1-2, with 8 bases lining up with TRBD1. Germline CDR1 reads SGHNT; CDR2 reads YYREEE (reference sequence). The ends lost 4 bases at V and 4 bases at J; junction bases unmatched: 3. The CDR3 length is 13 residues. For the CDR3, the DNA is TGTGCCAGCAGCGAAACAGGGGGCTATGGCTACACCTTC. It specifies CASSETGGYGYTF.

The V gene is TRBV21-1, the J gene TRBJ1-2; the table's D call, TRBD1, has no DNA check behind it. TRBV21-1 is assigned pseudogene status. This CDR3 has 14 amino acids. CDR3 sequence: CASSKQQGTYGYTF. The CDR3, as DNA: TGTGCCAGCAGCAAACAACAGGGTACCTATGGCTACACCTTC.

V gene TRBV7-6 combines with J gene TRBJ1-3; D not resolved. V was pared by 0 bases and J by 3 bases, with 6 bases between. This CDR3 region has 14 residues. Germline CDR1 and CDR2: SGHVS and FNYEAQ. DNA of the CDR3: TGTGCCAGCAGCTTAGCGTCGGTTGGAAACACCATATATTTT. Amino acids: CASSLASVGNTIYF.

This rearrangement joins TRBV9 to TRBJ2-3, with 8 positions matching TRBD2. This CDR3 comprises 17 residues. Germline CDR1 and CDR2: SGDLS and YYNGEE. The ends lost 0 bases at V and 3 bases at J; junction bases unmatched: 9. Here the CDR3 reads CASSVEPSGGQTDTQYF. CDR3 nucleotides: TGTGCCAGCAGCGTAGAGCCCTCGGGGGGGCAGACAGATACGCAGTATTTT.

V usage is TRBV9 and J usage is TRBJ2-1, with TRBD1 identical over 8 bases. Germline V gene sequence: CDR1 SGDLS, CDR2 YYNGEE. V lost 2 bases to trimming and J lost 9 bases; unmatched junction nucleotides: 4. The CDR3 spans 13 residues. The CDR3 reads CASSVGTGGEQFF. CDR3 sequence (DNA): TGTGCCAGCAGCGTCGGGACAGGAGGTGAGCAGTTCTTC.

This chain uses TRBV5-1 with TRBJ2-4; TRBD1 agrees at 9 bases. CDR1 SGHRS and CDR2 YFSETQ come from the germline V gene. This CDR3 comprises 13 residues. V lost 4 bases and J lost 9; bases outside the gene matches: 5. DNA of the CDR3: TGCGCCAGCAGCCAGGGACAGGGACGCATTCAGTACTTC. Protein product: CASSQGQGRIQYF.

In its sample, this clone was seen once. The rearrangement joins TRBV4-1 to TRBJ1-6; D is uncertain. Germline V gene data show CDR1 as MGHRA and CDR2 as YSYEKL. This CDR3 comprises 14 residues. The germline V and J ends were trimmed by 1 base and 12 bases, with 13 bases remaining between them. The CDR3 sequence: CASSQVSGTIPLHF. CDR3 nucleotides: TGCGCCAGCAGCCAAGTTAGCGGCACGATACCCCTCCACTTT.

CDR3 nucleotides: TGTGCCAGCAGTATTCACGCGGGACAGCCCCAGCATTTT. It translates to CASSIHAGQPQHF. The gene calls are TRBV2 and TRBJ1-5; D is unresolved. This CDR3 has 13 amino acids. Trimming removed 5 bases at V and 7 bases at J, with 12 bases between. Germline CDR1 and CDR2: SNHLY and FYNNEI.

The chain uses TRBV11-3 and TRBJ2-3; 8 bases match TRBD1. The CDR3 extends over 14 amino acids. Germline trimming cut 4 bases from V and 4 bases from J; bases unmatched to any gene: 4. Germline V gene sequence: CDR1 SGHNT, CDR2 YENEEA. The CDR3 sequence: CASSSGQGPDTQYF. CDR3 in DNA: TGTGCCAGCAGCTCAGGACAGGGCCCAGATACGCAGTATTTT.

The CDR3 reads CASSLGQGRQGYTF. In DNA, the CDR3 is TGTGCCAGCAGCCTCGGACAGGGTAGGCAAGGCTACACCTTC. The chain carries TRBV7-2 and TRBJ1-2, with 8 bases identical to TRBD1. The germline V gene has CDR1 SGHTA and CDR2 FQGNSA. The V segment lost 5 bases and the J segment 8 bases; nucleotides outside the gene matches: 10. The CDR3 length is 14 residues.

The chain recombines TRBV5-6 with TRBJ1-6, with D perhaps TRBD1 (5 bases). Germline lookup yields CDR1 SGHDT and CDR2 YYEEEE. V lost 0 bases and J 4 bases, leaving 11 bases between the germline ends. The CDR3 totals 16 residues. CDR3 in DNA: TGTGCCAGCAGCTTGGTTGGGGGGAATTATAATTCACCCCTCCACTTT. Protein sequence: CASSLVGGNYNSPLHF.

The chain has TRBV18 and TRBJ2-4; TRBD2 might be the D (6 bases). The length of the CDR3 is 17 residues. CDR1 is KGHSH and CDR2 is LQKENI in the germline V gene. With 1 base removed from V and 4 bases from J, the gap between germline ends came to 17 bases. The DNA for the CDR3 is TGTGCCAGCTCACCACGATCGGTTGGAGGGCTAAAAAACATTCAGTACTTC. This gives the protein CASSPRSVGGLKNIQYF.

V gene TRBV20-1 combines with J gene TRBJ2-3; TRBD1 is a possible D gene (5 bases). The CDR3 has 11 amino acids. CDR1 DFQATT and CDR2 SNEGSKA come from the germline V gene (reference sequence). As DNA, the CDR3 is TGCAGGACAGCTAGCACAGATACGCAGTATTTT. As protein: CRTASTDTQYF.

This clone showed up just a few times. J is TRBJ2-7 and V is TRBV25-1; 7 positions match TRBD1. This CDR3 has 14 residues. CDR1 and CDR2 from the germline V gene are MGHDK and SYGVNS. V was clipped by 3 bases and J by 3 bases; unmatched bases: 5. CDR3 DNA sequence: TGTGCCAGCAGTGATCCCCGACAGGGCTACGAGCAGTACTTC. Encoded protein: CASSDPRQGYEQYF.